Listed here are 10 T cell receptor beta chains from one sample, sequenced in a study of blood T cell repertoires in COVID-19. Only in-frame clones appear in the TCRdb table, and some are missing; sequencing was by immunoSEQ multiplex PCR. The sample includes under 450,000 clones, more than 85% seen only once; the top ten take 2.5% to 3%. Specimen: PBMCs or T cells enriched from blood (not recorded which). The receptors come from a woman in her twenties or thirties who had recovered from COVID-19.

The CDR3 region has the DNA TGTGCCAGCAGTTATTTCGGGAGGAATACTGAAGCTTTCTTT. Encoded protein: CASSYFGRNTEAFF. The chain couples TRBV6-5 to TRBJ1-1; D ambiguous. CDR3 length: 14 amino acids. Germline CDR1 MNHEY, CDR2 SVGAGI. V lost 3 bases and J 5 bases, leaving 13 bases between the germline ends.

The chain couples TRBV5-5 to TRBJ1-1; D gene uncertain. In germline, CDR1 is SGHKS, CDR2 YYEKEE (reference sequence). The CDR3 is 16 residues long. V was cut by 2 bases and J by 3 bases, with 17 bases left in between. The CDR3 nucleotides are TGTGCCAGCAGCTTACTAGAGGGTGCAATTTACACTGAAGCTTTCTTT. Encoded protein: CASSLLEGAIYTEAFF. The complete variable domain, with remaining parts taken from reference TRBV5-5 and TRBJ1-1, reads DAGVTQSPTHLIKTRGQQVTLRCSPISGHKSVSWYQQVLGQGPQFIFQYYEKEERGRGNFPDRFSARQFPNYSSELNVNALLLGDSALYLCASSLLEGAIYTEAFFGQGTRLTVV.

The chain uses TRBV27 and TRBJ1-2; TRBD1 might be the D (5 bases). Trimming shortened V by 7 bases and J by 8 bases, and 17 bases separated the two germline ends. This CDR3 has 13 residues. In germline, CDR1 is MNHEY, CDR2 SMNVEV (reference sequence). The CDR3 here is CASTSNSGRGYTF. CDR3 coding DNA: TGTGCCAGCACTTCCAACTCAGGGCGGGGCTACACCTTC.

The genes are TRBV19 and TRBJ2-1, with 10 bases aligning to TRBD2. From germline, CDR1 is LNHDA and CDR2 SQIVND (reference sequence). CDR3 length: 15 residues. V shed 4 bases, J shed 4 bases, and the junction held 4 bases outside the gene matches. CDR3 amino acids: CASSRAGGKYNEQFF. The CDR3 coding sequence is TGTGCCAGTAGTAGAGCGGGGGGGAAGTACAATGAGCAGTTCTTC.

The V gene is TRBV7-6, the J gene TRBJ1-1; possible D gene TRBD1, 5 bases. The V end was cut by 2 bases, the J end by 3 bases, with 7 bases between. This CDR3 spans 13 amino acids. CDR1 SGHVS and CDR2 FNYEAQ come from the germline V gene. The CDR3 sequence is CASSLQGYTEAFF. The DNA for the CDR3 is TGTGCCAGCAGCTTACAGGGTTACACTGAAGCTTTCTTT.

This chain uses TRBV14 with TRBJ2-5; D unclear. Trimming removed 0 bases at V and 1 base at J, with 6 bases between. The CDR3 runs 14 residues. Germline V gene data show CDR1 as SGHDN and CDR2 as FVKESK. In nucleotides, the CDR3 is TGTGCCAGCAGCCAAGAACAAATCCAAGAGACCCAGTACTTC. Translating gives CASSQEQIQETQYF.

The CDR3 nucleotides read TGTGCCAGCAGCTACCAGTCGACAGCCTATGGCTACACCTTC. Amino acids: CASSYQSTAYGYTF. This chain connects TRBV5-4 to TRBJ1-2; a possible D gene is TRBD1 (5 bases). The CDR3 covers 14 residues. Germline V gene data show CDR1 as SGHNT and CDR2 as YYREEE (reference sequence). Trimming took off 3 bases at V and 4 bases at J, with 13 bases between the two ends.

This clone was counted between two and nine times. The CDR3 region is CEARTDNNEQFF. CDR3 bases: TGTGAGGCCAGGACAGACAACAATGAGCAGTTCTTC. This chain connects TRBV28 to TRBJ2-1, with D perhaps TRBD1 (6 bases). Germline loops: CDR1 MDHEN, CDR2 SYDVKM. This CDR3 is 12 amino acids long.

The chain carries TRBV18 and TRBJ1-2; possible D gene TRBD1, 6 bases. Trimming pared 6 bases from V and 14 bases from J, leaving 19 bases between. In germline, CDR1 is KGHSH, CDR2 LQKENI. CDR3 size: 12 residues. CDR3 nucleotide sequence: TGTGCCAGCTCGTTCGAAAACAGGGCGATTACCTTC. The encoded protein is CASSFENRAITF. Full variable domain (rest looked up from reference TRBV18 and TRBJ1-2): NAGVMQNPRHLVRRRGQEARLRCSPMKGHSHVYWYRQLPEEGLKFMVYLQKENIIDESGMPKERFSAEFPKEGPSILRIQQVVRGDSAAYFCASSFENRAITFGSGTRLTVV.

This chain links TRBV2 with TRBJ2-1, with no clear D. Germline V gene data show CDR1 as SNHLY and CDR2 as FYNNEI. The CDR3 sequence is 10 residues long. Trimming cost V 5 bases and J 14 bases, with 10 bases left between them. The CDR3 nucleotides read TGTGCCAGCAGTCGTGGAGCGAAGTTCTTC. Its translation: CASSRGAKFF.